This passage covers 4 T cell receptor beta chains from one sample sequenced in a study of cytomegalovirus exposure and HLA in healthy donors. 13 Jbeta primers and 60 Vbeta primers were used for the PCR. TCRdb's copy holds only in-frame clones and misses some; the assay was immunoSEQ multiplex PCR. The sample lists 150,000 to 200,000 clones, approximately 70% seen once, with about 2.5% in the top ten. The source material was PBMCs. These receptors all come from a human donor in good health.

A few counts support this clone. V usage is TRBV7-2 and J usage is TRBJ2-7; D uncertain. V was cut by 7 bases and J by 1 base, with 8 bases left in between. Germline CDR1 SGHTA, CDR2 FQGNSA. The CDR3 has 12 residues. The DNA of the CDR3 is TGTGCCAGCACCTCGAGTTCCTACGAGCAGTACTTC. Protein: CASTSSSYEQYF.

This rearrangement joins TRBV2 to TRBJ1-2; D not resolved. The ends were cut back, 6 bases at V and 1 base at J, with 9 bases in the middle. Germline CDR1 and CDR2: SNHLY and FYNNEI. The CDR3 runs to 13 residues. The CDR3 sequence: CASREGDNYGYTF. CDR3 nucleotide sequence: TGTGCCAGCAGGGAGGGAGATAACTATGGCTACACCTTC.

Only a few counts were recorded for this clone. The chain is built from TRBV6-5 and TRBJ2-5; TRBD1 agrees at 9 bases. Unmatched junction bases numbered 7, after V lost 10 bases and J lost 4 bases. From germline, CDR1 is MNHEY and CDR2 SVGAGI. This CDR3 is built from 13 residues. The CDR3 nucleotides read TGTGCCACAGGGGGACAGGGCGCAGAGACCCAGTACTTC. This gives the protein CATGGQGAETQYF.

Details on this clone: The junction does not match germline at one end; this may be a read error. The chain employs TRBV2 and TRBJ1-6; D is perhaps TRBD1 (6 bases). CDR3 size: 17 residues. Per the germline V gene, CDR1 is SNHLY and CDR2 is FYNNEI. The CDR3 here is CASREGQLSSYNSPLHF. CDR3 coding DNA: TGTGCCAGCAGGGAAGGACAGCTCAGCTCCTATAATTCACCCCTCCACTTT.